This T cell receptor (beta chain) emerged from a study of blood T cell repertoires in COVID-19. Repertoires were generated with immunoSEQ multiplex PCR, while TCRdb's copy carries only in-frame clones and drops some. The table shows hundreds of thousands of clones, with 75% to 90% occurring only once. Trimming cost V 5 bases and J 0 bases, with 7 bases left between them. The germline V gene encodes CDR1 KGHDR and CDR2 SFDVKD. The CDR3 has 14 amino acids. V and J are TRBV24-1 and TRBJ2-1; perhaps TRBD2 as D (5 bases). The receptor's source is a man aged 55 to 69 who had recovered from COVID-19. The sample consisted of PBMCs or T cells enriched from blood (not recorded which). In DNA, the CDR3 is TGTGCCACCAGTGCTGAGGGCTCCTACAATGAGCAGTTCTTC. It is translated as CATSAEGSYNEQFF.